The 32 T cell receptor beta chains below were found in one sample sequenced in a study of shared clonotypes between healthy human individuals. The repertoire was sequenced with immunoSEQ multiplex PCR; TCRdb's copy has only in-frame clones and lacks some. The sample consists of some 2 million clones, just under 95% of them appearing once. The naive CD8 fraction comprised CD45RO-negative cells positively selected for CCR7 and excluded terminally differentiated effector memory CD45RA+ cells. The sequenced sample was naive CD8+ T cells sorted from blood. Receptors originate from a man aged 18-30 years in good health.

The chain is built from TRBV9 and TRBJ2-2; 15 positions match TRBD2. J gave up 6 bases and V 4 bases, and 7 bases lay outside the gene matches. Germline V gene sequence: CDR1 SGDLS, CDR2 YYNGEE. The CDR3 is 17 amino acids. CDR3 DNA: TGTGCCAGCAGCCCGTGGACTAGCGGGGGGGCCGCCGGGGAGCTGTTTTTT. This codes for CASSPWTSGGAAGELFF.

The rearrangement joins TRBV9 to TRBJ2-1; 7 bases match TRBD2. The CDR3 sequence is 15 residues long. J was trimmed by 6 bases and V by 4 bases; bases with no gene match: 10. CDR1 and CDR2 from the germline V gene are SGDLS and YYNGEE. CDR3 in DNA: TGTGCCAGCAGCTCATTCTTGACTAGCTTCAATGAGCAGTTCTTC. Amino acid sequence: CASSSFLTSFNEQFF.

The rearrangement links TRBV2 to TRBJ2-2; D is ambiguous. This CDR3 is built from 10 residues. CDR1 and CDR2 (germline): SNHLY, FYNNEI. V dropped 5 bases and J dropped 7 bases, with 2 bases sitting between them. The DNA of the CDR3 is TGTGCCAGCAGTAGCGGGGAGCTGTTTTTT. Residues: CASSSGELFF.

The rearrangement links TRBV14 to TRBJ2-7, with TRBD2 identical over 8 bases. The trim removed 1 base at V and 2 bases at J, leaving 7 bases unmatched. The CDR3 is 16 residues long. CDR1 and CDR2 (germline): SGHDN, FVKESK. DNA of the CDR3: TGTGCCAGCAGCCAAGGAGGACTAGCCGATCCCTACGAGCAGTACTTC. Its translation: CASSQGGLADPYEQYF.

The genes are TRBV5-5 and TRBJ1-1; D gene unclear. The germline V gene encodes CDR1 SGHKS and CDR2 YYEKEE (reference sequence). V was trimmed by 3 bases and J by 7 bases, leaving 10 bases between them. This CDR3 comprises 12 residues. CDR3 nucleotide sequence: TGTGCCAGCAGCTCGCATCCGGGTGAAGCTTTCTTT. Amino acids: CASSSHPGEAFF.

V is TRBV9 and J is TRBJ2-7; TRBD2 agrees at 11 bases. The ends lost 2 bases at V and 3 bases at J; junction bases unmatched: 13. Germline V gene lookup returns CDR1 SGDLS and CDR2 YYNGEE. This CDR3 spans 18 amino acids. For the CDR3, the DNA is TGTGCCAGCAGCGTTGCTGAGCTAGCGGGAGGTGAGGGCTACGAGCAGTACTTC. Translation: CASSVAELAGGEGYEQYF. The whole variable domain, remainder taken from reference TRBV9 and TRBJ2-7, is DSGVTQTPKHLITATGQRVTLRCSPRSGDLSVYWYQQSLDQGLQFLIQYYNGEERAKGNILERFSAQQFPDLHSELNLSSLELGDSALYFCASSVAELAGGEGYEQYFGPGTRLTVT.

This rearrangement joins TRBV28 to TRBJ2-5; the match to TRBD2 covers 10 bases. Germline V CDR1 and CDR2: MDHEN, SYDVKM. The trim removed 4 bases at V and 2 bases at J, leaving 4 bases unmatched. CDR3 length: 15 residues. The CDR3 reads CASSSGLALQETQYF. CDR3 sequence (DNA): TGTGCCAGCAGTTCGGGACTAGCGCTTCAAGAGACCCAGTACTTC.

The CDR3 DNA reads as TGTGCCAGCAGCTTGGGATGGTCAGGTGTTAGCAATCAGCCCCAGCATTTT. Protein: CASSLGWSGVSNQPQHF. V gene TRBV5-6 combines with J gene TRBJ1-5; unclear D gene. In germline, CDR1 is SGHDT, CDR2 YYEEEE. Trimming shortened V by 0 bases and J by 0 bases, and 13 bases separated the two germline ends. This CDR3 has 17 amino acids.

This clone is a singleton in its sample. Other nucleotide sequences from this sample produce the same CDR3. The chain employs TRBV6-5 and TRBJ1-2; 8 bases map to TRBD1. CDR1 is MNHEY, CDR2 SVGAGI, per germline. The ends lost 3 bases at V and 4 bases at J; junction bases unmatched: 4. The CDR3 is made up of 14 amino acids. This CDR3 is CASSYSDRGYGYTF. Written as DNA, the CDR3 is TGTGCCAGCAGTTATTCCGACAGGGGCTATGGCTACACCTTC.

The chain has TRBV30 and TRBJ2-1, with TRBD2 matching over 7 bases. The V and J ends lost 8 bases and 9 bases, in that order; junction bases with no gene match: 13. Germline V gene data show CDR1 as GTSNPN and CDR2 as SVGIG (reference sequence). The CDR3 totals 13 residues. The CDR3 protein is CALDPGTNTEQFF. The DNA of the CDR3 is TGTGCCCTGGACCCCGGGACTAACACTGAGCAGTTCTTC.

The J gene is TRBJ2-7, the V gene TRBV2; TRBD2 matches 7 bases. CDR1 SNHLY and CDR2 FYNNEI come from the germline V gene. This CDR3 comprises 13 residues. Germline trimming cut 4 bases from V and 3 bases from J; bases unmatched to any gene: 3. The CDR3 sequence is CASSARDYYEQYF. In DNA, the CDR3 is TGTGCCAGCAGTGCTCGGGACTACTACGAGCAGTACTTC.

As concerns this clone: Other nucleotide sequences from this sample produce the same CDR3. The chain has TRBV30 and TRBJ1-2; D is perhaps TRBD1 (5 bases). Trimming removed 0 bases from V and 5 bases from J, with 10 bases in between. This CDR3 contains 13 residues. Per the germline V gene, CDR1 is GTSNPN and CDR2 is SVGIG (reference sequence). The DNA of the CDR3 is TGTGCCTGGAGTGTACTCGGGGGGTATGGCTACACCTTC. Translation gives CAWSVLGGYGYTF.

The chain has TRBV27 and TRBJ2-1; 7 bases agree with TRBD2. Per the germline V gene, CDR1 is MNHEY and CDR2 is SMNVEV (reference sequence). This CDR3 has 16 residues. V lost 5 bases to trimming and J lost 0 bases; unmatched junction nucleotides: 7. CDR3 protein: CASSRTSVDSYNEQFF. CDR3 nucleotides: TGTGCCAGCAGTAGAACTAGCGTAGACTCCTACAATGAGCAGTTCTTC.

The V call is TRBV6-5, the J call TRBJ1-1; D is possibly TRBD1 (6 bases). CDR3 size: 14 residues. CDR1 and CDR2 (germline): MNHEY, SVGAGI. V was shortened by 10 bases and J by 5 bases, with 20 bases between the two germline ends. CDR3 sequence reads: CATNLGGGGTEAFF. The DNA of the CDR3 is TGTGCCACCAACCTCGGAGGGGGGGGGACTGAAGCTTTCTTT.

The chain has TRBV5-6 and TRBJ1-2; D not certain. V dropped 0 bases and J dropped 4 bases, with 10 bases sitting between them. CDR3 length equals 14 residues. Germline lookup yields CDR1 SGHDT and CDR2 YYEEEE. CDR3 sequence: CASSLEAGGYGYTF. The CDR3, as DNA: TGTGCCAGCAGCTTGGAGGCGGGAGGCTATGGCTACACCTTC.

V usage is TRBV7-9 and J usage is TRBJ1-1; D is undetermined. V was cut by 2 bases and J by 3 bases, with 10 bases left in between. Germline lookup yields CDR1 SEHNR and CDR2 FQNEAQ (reference sequence). The CDR3 is 14 amino acids. The CDR3 bases are TGTGCCAGCAGCTTAAAGGTGGGGTACACTGAAGCTTTCTTT. As protein: CASSLKVGYTEAFF.

The chain couples TRBV13 to TRBJ2-1; TRBD1 matches at 11 bases. The germline V gene encodes CDR1 PRHDT and CDR2 FYEKMQ (reference sequence). The CDR3 has 13 amino acids. Germline trimming cut 11 bases from V and 7 bases from J; bases unmatched to any gene: 7. The CDR3 DNA sequence: TGTGCCGGTGGACAGGGGGCCGAAAATGAGCAGTTCTTC. Amino acid sequence: CAGGQGAENEQFF.

The J gene is TRBJ1-2, the V gene TRBV30; D might be TRBD1 (6 bases). V was clipped by 1 base and J by 0 bases, with 12 bases between them. Looked up from germline, CDR1 is GTSNPN and CDR2 is SVGIG (reference sequence). The CDR3 spans 15 residues. The CDR3 nucleotides are TGTGCCTGGAGTGCTTGGACAGAAACTAACTATGGCTACACCTTC. This codes for CAWSAWTETNYGYTF.

Of note for this clone: This sample also contains other DNA sequences that code for the same CDR3. The V gene is TRBV11-2, the J gene TRBJ2-3; D remains ambiguous. Trimming left V 0 bases short and J 2 bases short, with 6 bases between. The CDR3 length is 14 residues. Germline values: CDR1 SGHAT, CDR2 FQNNGV. The CDR3 protein is CASSLDTLTDTQYF. The CDR3 DNA reads as TGTGCCAGCAGCTTAGATACACTCACAGATACGCAGTATTTT.

The rearrangement joins TRBV10-3 to TRBJ1-3, with D tentatively TRBD1 (5 bases). V was clipped by 2 bases and J by 2 bases, with 7 bases between them. The CDR3 length is 14 residues. Germline V gene data show CDR1 as ENHRY and CDR2 as SYGVKD. The CDR3 loop reads CAISEGGTGNTIYF. The CDR3 DNA sequence: TGTGCCATCAGTGAGGGGGGTACTGGAAACACCATATATTTT.

The chain has TRBV4-1 and TRBJ2-2; perhaps D is TRBD1 or TRBD2 (6 bases each). Germline V gene sequence: CDR1 MGHRA, CDR2 YSYEKL. The CDR3 sequence is 17 residues long. V was shortened by 3 bases and J by 4 bases, with 18 bases between the two germline ends. CDR3 region: CASSHAPGRGRTGELFF. For the CDR3, the DNA is TGCGCCAGCAGCCATGCGCCTGGCCGGGGGCGCACCGGGGAGCTGTTTTTT.

This chain connects TRBV11-2 to TRBJ2-1, with TRBD1 matching over 10 bases. Germline values: CDR1 SGHAT, CDR2 FQNNGV. This CDR3 contains 16 residues. The V segment lost 5 bases and the J segment 7 bases; nucleotides outside the gene matches: 11. The CDR3 DNA sequence: TGTGCCAGCAGCCCCTTCAGGACAGGGGGTGGAAATGAGCAGTTCTTC. This sequence encodes CASSPFRTGGGNEQFF.

This clone came up once. The chain has TRBV10-1 and TRBJ2-7; D gene ambiguous. This CDR3 has 14 residues. The V and J ends lost 2 bases and 2 bases respectively, with 10 bases between them. From germline, CDR1 is WNHNN and CDR2 SYGVQD (reference sequence). As DNA, the CDR3 is TGCGCCAGCAGTGAGATAGCCGGAGCCTACGAGCAGTACTTC. The encoded protein is CASSEIAGAYEQYF.

The rearrangement uses TRBV9 and TRBJ2-2; D may match TRBD1 or TRBD2 (5 bases each). Germline loops: CDR1 SGDLS, CDR2 YYNGEE. The CDR3 is 16 amino acids. V was trimmed by 4 bases and J by 6 bases, leaving 19 bases between them. The CDR3 DNA is TGTGCCAGCAGCCCCCCCGGGACCGACGAGGCCGGGGAGCTGTTTTTT. Translation: CASSPPGTDEAGELFF.

This chain uses TRBV9 with TRBJ2-1; D is tentatively TRBD1 or TRBD2 (7 bases each). The CDR3 is 17 residues long. V was cut by 3 bases and J by 3 bases, with 19 bases left in between. Germline V lookup: CDR1 SGDLS, CDR2 YYNGEE. This CDR3 is CASSGDRAGGNYNEQFF. The CDR3 DNA is TGTGCCAGCAGCGGCGACAGGGCCGGGGGGAACTACAATGAGCAGTTCTTC.

This clone was seen more than once but under ten times. The J gene is TRBJ1-5, the V gene TRBV2, with D possibly TRBD1 on 6 matching bases. The CDR3 length is 16 residues. Trimming removed 3 bases at V and 7 bases at J, with 19 bases between. Germline V gene sequence: CDR1 SNHLY, CDR2 FYNNEI. The CDR3: CASSDPRTGSTQPQHF. The CDR3 DNA sequence: TGTGCCAGCAGTGACCCACGCACAGGGTCCACACAGCCCCAGCATTTT.

The chain combines TRBV7-9 with TRBJ1-4; 9 positions agree with TRBD1. Trimming at V came to 0 bases and at J to 8 bases, leaving 7 bases not matched to a gene. From germline, CDR1 is SEHNR and CDR2 FQNEAQ (reference sequence). This CDR3 contains 16 residues. The CDR3 DNA reads as TGTGCCAGCAGCTTAGCCTACAGGGGGCTCGAGGAAAAACTGTTTTTT. Its protein is CASSLAYRGLEEKLFF.

This sequence joins TRBV7-6 and TRBJ2-7; no clear D gene. Germline V gives CDR1 SGHVS, CDR2 FNYEAQ. Trimming left V 6 bases short and J 5 bases short, with 14 bases between. The CDR3 contains 13 residues. CDR3 residues: CASSTGEGNEQYF. For the CDR3, the DNA is TGTGCCAGCAGTACCGGAGAAGGAAACGAGCAGTACTTC.

This chain uses TRBV2 with TRBJ2-7, with a weak D call TRBD2 (5 bases). The CDR3 spans 13 residues. Per germline, CDR1 SNHLY and CDR2 FYNNEI. The germline V and J ends were trimmed by 6 bases and 5 bases, with 14 bases remaining between them. For the CDR3, the DNA is TGTGCCAGCAGCGCAATATCGGGGAACGAGCAGTACTTC. It encodes CASSAISGNEQYF.

About this clone: The sample carries other DNA sequences with the same CDR3. This chain links TRBV6-6 with TRBJ1-6; perhaps TRBD1 as D (6 bases). With 5 bases removed from V and 2 bases from J, the gap between germline ends came to 7 bases. The CDR3 loop spans 14 amino acids. Germline CDR1 and CDR2: MNHNY and SVGAGI (reference sequence). CDR3 amino acids: CASSPGAYNSPLHF. CDR3 nucleotide sequence: TGTGCCAGCAGTCCAGGGGCCTATAATTCACCCCTCCACTTT.

This chain joins TRBV6-1 and TRBJ2-7, with a possible D match to TRBD1 (5 bases). V was clipped by 4 bases and J by 0 bases, with 13 bases between them. Germline-derived CDR1 and CDR2 are MNHNS and SASEGT. The CDR3 loop spans 15 amino acids. CDR3 DNA sequence: TGTGCCAGCAGTGGATATGACAGTACCTCCTACGAGCAGTACTTC. Translated: CASSGYDSTSYEQYF.

The chain couples TRBV15 to TRBJ1-1, with TRBD1 matching over 9 bases. The CDR3 length is 15 residues. Unmatched junction bases numbered 8, after V lost 4 bases and J lost 5 bases. CDR1 and CDR2 from the germline V gene are LNHNV and YYDKDF (reference sequence). The CDR3 protein is CATSIPGQGLTEAFF. The CDR3 coding sequence is TGTGCCACCAGCATACCGGGACAGGGTCTGACTGAAGCTTTCTTT.